One sample yielded the 18 T cell receptor beta chains listed below, sequenced in a study of blood T cell repertoires in COVID-19. Sequenced by immunoSEQ multiplex PCR; TCRdb stores in-frame clones only, minus some. Among more than 250,000 clones listed, nearly 90% were seen once. The sequencing sample was made of peripheral blood. All receptors derive from a human donor in a cohort sampled during active COVID-19.

The chain links TRBV28 to TRBJ1-2; D is unclear. CDR1 is MDHEN, CDR2 SYDVKM, per germline. The CDR3 covers 15 residues. Trimming took off 5 bases at V and 6 bases at J, with 19 bases between the two ends. The CDR3 DNA reads as TGTGCCAGCAGTAAATCGTGGAGGCCAGAAGATGGCTACACCTTC. Translation: CASSKSWRPEDGYTF.

This rearrangement joins TRBV14 to TRBJ2-3; D perhaps matches TRBD1 (5 bases). Germline-derived CDR1 and CDR2 are SGHDN and FVKESK. This CDR3 region has 15 residues. V gave up 4 bases and J gave up 3 bases, with 14 bases separating them. CDR3 sequence reads: CASSLRAVWTDTQYF. As DNA, the CDR3 is TGTGCCAGCAGCCTCAGGGCCGTGTGGACAGATACGCAGTATTTT.

This chain uses TRBV28 with TRBJ1-1; no reliable D call. V gave up 3 bases and J gave up 1 base, with 12 bases separating them. Germline V CDR1 and CDR2: MDHEN, SYDVKM. The CDR3 totals 15 residues. CDR3 amino acids: CASSFPEASNTEAFF. CDR3 in DNA: TGTGCCAGCAGTTTCCCGGAGGCTTCGAACACTGAAGCTTTCTTT.

The chain couples TRBV11-2 to TRBJ2-7; D is possibly TRBD1 (5 bases). V lost 1 base, J lost 1 base, and 11 bases lay in between. The germline gives CDR1 SGHAT, CDR2 FQNNGV. The CDR3 runs 15 residues. CDR3 sequence (DNA): TGTGCCAGCAGCTTAGCAGGGAAACGGTCCTACGAGCAGTACTTC. Its translation: CASSLAGKRSYEQYF.

This sequence joins TRBV27 and TRBJ1-4; 8 nucleotides agree with TRBD1. The germline CDR1 and CDR2 sequences are MNHEY and SMNVEV (reference sequence). The CDR3 length is 15 residues. Trimming at V came to 4 bases and at J to 7 bases, leaving 8 bases not matched to a gene. CDR3 sequence reads: CASSSWTGRSEKLFF. DNA of the CDR3: TGTGCCAGCAGTTCTTGGACAGGGCGGAGTGAAAAACTGTTTTTT. Variable domain in full (rest from reference TRBV27 and TRBJ1-4): EAQVTQNPRYLITVTGKKLTVTCSQNMNHEYMSWYRQDPGLGLRQIYYSMNVEVTDKGDVPEGYKVSRKEKRNFPLILESPSPNQTSLYFCASSSWTGRSEKLFFGSGTQLSVL.

The chain recombines TRBV7-9 with TRBJ2-7, with TRBD1 matching over 8 bases. Unmatched junction bases numbered 12, after V lost 5 bases and J lost 6 bases. This CDR3 comprises 15 residues. CDR1 and CDR2 from the germline V gene are SEHNR and FQNEAQ (reference sequence). CDR3 amino acids: CASSPRDRTGSEQYF. CDR3 in DNA: TGTGCCAGCAGCCCTCGGGACAGGACAGGGAGCGAGCAGTACTTC.

The chain has TRBV6-2 or TRBV6-3 and TRBJ1-4; D possibly corresponds to TRBD1 (6 bases). V was cut by 2 bases and J by 6 bases, with 16 bases left in between. The CDR3 has 16 residues. Germline CDR1 reads MNHEY; CDR2 reads SVGEGT. The CDR3 here is CASSYPHGQLDEKLFF. The CDR3 DNA is TGTGCCAGCAGTTACCCCCATGGACAGCTCGATGAAAAACTGTTTTTT.

The gene calls are TRBV4-1 and TRBJ2-5, with 9 bases matching TRBD2. J lost 2 bases, V lost 1 base, and 5 bases had no gene match. CDR3 length equals 16 residues. In germline, CDR1 is MGHRA, CDR2 YSYEKL. In nucleotides, the CDR3 is TGCGCCAGCAGCCAAGGTCCAGCGGGGGGTCAAGAGACCCAGTACTTC. Translation: CASSQGPAGGQETQYF.

The genes are TRBV9 and TRBJ2-5; 9 bases map to TRBD2. The CDR3 contains 16 residues. The V gene end was trimmed by 3 bases and the J gene end by 2 bases; junction bases not matched to a gene: 8. CDR1 is SGDLS and CDR2 is YYNGEE in the germline V gene. The CDR3 sequence: CASSGGLLAGQETQYF. CDR3 coding DNA: TGTGCCAGCAGCGGCGGTTTGCTAGCGGGACAAGAGACCCAGTACTTC.

The chain links TRBV19 to TRBJ1-4, with D possibly TRBD1 on 5 matching bases. V lost 4 bases to trimming and J lost 6 bases, with 12 bases between them. CDR3 size: 14 residues. Germline CDR1 and CDR2: LNHDA and SQIVND (reference sequence). CDR3 loop: CASSTGIPDEKLFF. The DNA of the CDR3 is TGTGCCAGTAGTACAGGGATACCCGATGAAAAACTGTTTTTT.

The chain links TRBV5-8 to TRBJ2-7; the D is unclear. CDR1 and CDR2 from the germline V gene are SGHTS and YDEGEE. The CDR3 is 16 residues long. V was shortened by 8 bases and J by 0 bases, with 21 bases between the two germline ends. CDR3 DNA sequence: TGTGCCAGTCCCCTGAGGAAGGAAAAAAGCTCCTACGAGCAGTACTTC. Its protein is CASPLRKEKSSYEQYF.

Only one count was recorded for this clone. The genes are TRBV6-2 or TRBV6-3 and TRBJ2-5; TRBD2 matches at 8 bases. The CDR3 runs to 16 residues. V lost 3 bases and J lost 5; bases outside the gene matches: 11. CDR1 and CDR2 from the germline V gene are MNHEY and SVGEGT. The CDR3 here is CASSYSSTGGGETQYF. As DNA, the CDR3 is TGTGCCAGCAGTTATAGTTCCACCGGGGGGGGTGAGACCCAGTACTTC.

V gene TRBV19 combines with J gene TRBJ2-5, with D possibly matching TRBD2 (6 bases). With 7 bases removed from V and 5 bases from J, the gap between germline ends came to 14 bases. The CDR3 runs 13 residues. Germline lookup yields CDR1 LNHDA and CDR2 SQIVND (reference sequence). The CDR3 sequence: CASTGVARETQYF. For the CDR3, the DNA is TGTGCCAGTACGGGAGTAGCTCGCGAGACCCAGTACTTC. The entire variable domain, with the rest obtained from reference TRBV19 and TRBJ2-5, is as follows: DGGITQSPKYLFRKEGQNVTLSCEQNLNHDAMYWYRQDPGQGLRLIYYSQIVNDFQKGDIAEGYSVSREKKESFPLTVTSAQKNPTAFYLCASTGVARETQYFGPGTRLLVL.

This clone showed up just once. The rearrangement links TRBV30 to TRBJ2-7; 8 nucleotides agree with TRBD2. The CDR3 loop spans 14 amino acids. With 0 bases clipped from V and 4 bases from J, the junction kept 5 bases outside the gene matches. The V gene's germline CDR1 is GTSNPN and CDR2 SVGIG (reference sequence). The CDR3 loop reads CAWSVTSGLYEQYF. CDR3 coding DNA: TGTGCCTGGAGTGTAACTAGCGGTCTATACGAGCAGTACTTC.

The chain uses TRBV7-2 and TRBJ1-5; the D gene is possibly TRBD1 (5 bases). This CDR3 comprises 14 residues. Germline values: CDR1 SGHTA, CDR2 FQGNSA. Deletions cut 4 bases from V and 5 bases from J, with 12 bases between. In DNA, the CDR3 is TGTGCCAGCAGCTATGACAGCGATTATCAGCCCCAGCATTTT. Its protein is CASSYDSDYQPQHF. The full variable domain, completed using reference TRBV7-2 and TRBJ1-5, is GAGVSQSPSNKVTEKGKDVELRCDPISGHTALYWYRQSLGQGLEFLIYFQGNSAPDKSGLPSDRFSAERTGGSVSTLTIQRTQQEDSAVYLCASSYDSDYQPQHFGDGTRLSIL.

V is TRBV30 and J is TRBJ2-1; D might be TRBD1 (5 bases). From germline, CDR1 is GTSNPN and CDR2 SVGIG (reference sequence). The CDR3 spans 16 residues. Deletions cut 0 bases from V and 2 bases from J, with 14 bases between. CDR3 residues: CAWSVGVGPAYNEQFF. In DNA form, the CDR3 reads TGTGCCTGGAGTGTAGGCGTGGGGCCAGCCTACAATGAGCAGTTCTTC.

This sequence joins TRBV27 and TRBJ2-7; possibly TRBD2 for D (5 bases). Germline lookup yields CDR1 MNHEY and CDR2 SMNVEV (reference sequence). Trimming left V 2 bases short and J 2 bases short, with 13 bases between. The CDR3 runs 15 residues. The CDR3 DNA reads as TGTGCCAGCAGTTTAGCGGGCCCCCACCCCTACGAGCAGTACTTC. Amino acid sequence: CASSLAGPHPYEQYF.

CDR3 in DNA: TGTGCCAGTAGTTTCGTGGGTGTACTAGCGGGGTCGAGCTCTGGGGCCAACGTCCTGACTTTC. Amino acid sequence: CASSFVGVLAGSSSGANVLTF. This chain uses TRBV19 with TRBJ2-6; 10 bases line up with TRBD2. The CDR3 is 21 amino acids. J gave up 0 bases and V 5 bases, and 16 bases lay outside the gene matches. Germline V gives CDR1 LNHDA, CDR2 SQIVND (reference sequence).